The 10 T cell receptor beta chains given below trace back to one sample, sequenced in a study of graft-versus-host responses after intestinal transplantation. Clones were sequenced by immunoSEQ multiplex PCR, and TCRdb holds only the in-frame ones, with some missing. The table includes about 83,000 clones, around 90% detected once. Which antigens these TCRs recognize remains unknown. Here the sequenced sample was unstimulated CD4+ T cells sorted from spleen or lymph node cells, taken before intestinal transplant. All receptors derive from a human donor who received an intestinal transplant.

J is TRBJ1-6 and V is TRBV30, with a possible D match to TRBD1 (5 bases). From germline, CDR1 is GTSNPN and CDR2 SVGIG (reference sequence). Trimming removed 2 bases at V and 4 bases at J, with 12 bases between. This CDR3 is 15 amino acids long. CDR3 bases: TGTGCCTGGAGTCCCCTAGGGGATTATAATTCACCCCTCCACTTT. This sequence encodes CAWSPLGDYNSPLHF.

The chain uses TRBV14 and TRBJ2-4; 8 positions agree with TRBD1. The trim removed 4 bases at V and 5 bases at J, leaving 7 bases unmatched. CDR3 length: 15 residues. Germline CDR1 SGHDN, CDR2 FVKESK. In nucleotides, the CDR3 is TGTGCCAGCAGCCCAGGGGGCCTTGGGCAAAACATTCAGTACTTC. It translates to CASSPGGLGQNIQYF. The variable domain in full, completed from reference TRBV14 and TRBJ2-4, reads EAGVTQFPSHSVIEKGQTVTLRCDPISGHDNLYWYRRVMGKEIKFLLHFVKESKQDESGMPNNRFLAERTGGTYSTLKVQPAELEDSGVYFCASSPGGLGQNIQYFGAGTRLSVL.

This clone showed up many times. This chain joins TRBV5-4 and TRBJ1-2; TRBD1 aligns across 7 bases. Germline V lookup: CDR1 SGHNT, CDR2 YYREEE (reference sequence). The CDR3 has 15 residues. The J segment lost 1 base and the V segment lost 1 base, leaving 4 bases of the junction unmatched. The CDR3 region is CASSLKTGINYGYTF. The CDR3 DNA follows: TGTGCCAGCAGCTTGAAGACAGGGATTAACTATGGCTACACCTTC.

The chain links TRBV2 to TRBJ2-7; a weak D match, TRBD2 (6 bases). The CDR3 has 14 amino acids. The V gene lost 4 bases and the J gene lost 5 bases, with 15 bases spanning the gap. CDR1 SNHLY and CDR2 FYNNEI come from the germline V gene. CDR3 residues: CASSGLTGVDEQYF. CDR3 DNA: TGTGCCAGCAGTGGGTTGACGGGGGTTGACGAGCAGTACTTC.

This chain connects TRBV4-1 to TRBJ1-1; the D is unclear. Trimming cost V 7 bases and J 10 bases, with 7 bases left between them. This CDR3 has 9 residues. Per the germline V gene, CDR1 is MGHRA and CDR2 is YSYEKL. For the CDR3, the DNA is TGCGCCAGCACCGTTCCAGCTTTCTTT. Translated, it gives CASTVPAFF.

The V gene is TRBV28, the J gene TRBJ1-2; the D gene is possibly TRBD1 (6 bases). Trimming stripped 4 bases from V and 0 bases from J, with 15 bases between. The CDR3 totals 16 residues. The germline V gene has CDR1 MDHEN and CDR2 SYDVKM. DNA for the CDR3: TGTGCCAGCAGTTCCCTGGGGGCGCCGGCTAACTATGGCTACACCTTC. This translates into CASSSLGAPANYGYTF.

Here the CDR3 DNA reads TGCGCCAGCAGCTTGTCCCCTGGCGGGGGCGCTTACAATGAGCAGTTCTTC. Amino acid sequence: CASSLSPGGGAYNEQFF. This chain uses TRBV5-1 with TRBJ2-1, with D possibly TRBD2 on 7 matching bases. From germline, CDR1 is SGHRS and CDR2 YFSETQ. This CDR3 region has 17 residues. V was pared by 1 base and J by 4 bases, with 18 bases between. Looking up the rest from reference TRBV5-1 and TRBJ2-1 gives the full variable domain: KAGVTQTPRYLIKTRGQQVTLSCSPISGHRSVSWYQQTPGQGLQFLFEYFSETQRNKGNFPGRFSGRQFSNSRSEMNVSTLELGDSALYLCASSLSPGGGAYNEQFFGPGTRLTVL.

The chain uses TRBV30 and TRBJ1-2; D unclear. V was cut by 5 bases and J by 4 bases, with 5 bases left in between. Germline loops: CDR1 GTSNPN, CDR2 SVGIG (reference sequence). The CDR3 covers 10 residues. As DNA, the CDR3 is TGTGCCTGGGGCGGCTATGGCTACACCTTC. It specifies CAWGGYGYTF.

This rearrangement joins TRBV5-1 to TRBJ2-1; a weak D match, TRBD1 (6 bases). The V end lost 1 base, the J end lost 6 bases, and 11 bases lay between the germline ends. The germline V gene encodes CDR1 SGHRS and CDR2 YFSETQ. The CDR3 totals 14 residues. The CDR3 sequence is CASSLFRGTNEQFF. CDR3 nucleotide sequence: TGCGCCAGCAGCTTGTTCAGGGGAACCAATGAGCAGTTCTTC.

CDR3: CASSQAGRGSGDSPLHF. The CDR3 nucleotides read TGCGCCAGCAGCCAAGCGGGGAGGGGAAGCGGTGATTCACCCCTCCACTTT. The rearrangement joins TRBV4-1 to TRBJ1-6; D is perhaps TRBD1 (5 bases). Germline lookup yields CDR1 MGHRA and CDR2 YSYEKL. CDR3 length: 17 amino acids. Trimming took off 1 base at V and 8 bases at J, with 18 bases between the two ends.